This TCR beta chain was retrieved from a study of T cell responses to AZD1222 COVID-19 vaccine. Study-level results: Repertoires were collected only later (after the peak T cell response had occurred).

This table comes from immunoSEQ multiplex PCR, and its TCRdb copy is limited to in-frame clones, with some not included. Here the sample spans approximately 35,000 clones, roughly 90% being singletons. This CDR3 region has 12 residues. Germline values: CDR1 SGHNT, CDR2 YENEEA. Trimming pared 4 bases from V and 12 bases from J, leaving 15 bases between. The sample holds one count of this clone. Its antigen is currently unknown. The clonotype was recovered from an adult in good health. Sequenced here: peripheral blood, sampled on day 0 of AZD1222 vaccination. The chain carries TRBV11-3 and TRBJ1-1, with D possibly being TRBD1 (5 bases). The CDR3 DNA is TGTGCCAGCAGCTCTGAAACGGGGGAACCTTTCTTT. Translating it yields CASSSETGEPFF.